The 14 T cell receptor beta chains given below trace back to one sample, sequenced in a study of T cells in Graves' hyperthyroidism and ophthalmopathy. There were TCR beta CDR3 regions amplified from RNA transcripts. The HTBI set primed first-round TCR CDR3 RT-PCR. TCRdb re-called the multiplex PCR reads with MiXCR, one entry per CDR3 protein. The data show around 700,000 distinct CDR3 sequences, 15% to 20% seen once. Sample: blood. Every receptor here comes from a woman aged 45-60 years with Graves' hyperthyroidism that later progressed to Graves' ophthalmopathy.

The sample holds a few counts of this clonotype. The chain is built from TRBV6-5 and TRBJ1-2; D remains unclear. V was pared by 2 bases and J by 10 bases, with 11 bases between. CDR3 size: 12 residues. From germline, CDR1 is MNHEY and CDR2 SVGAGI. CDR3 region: CASSYPGPNYTF. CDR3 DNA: TGTGCCAGCAGTTACCCTGGACCAAACTACACCTTC.

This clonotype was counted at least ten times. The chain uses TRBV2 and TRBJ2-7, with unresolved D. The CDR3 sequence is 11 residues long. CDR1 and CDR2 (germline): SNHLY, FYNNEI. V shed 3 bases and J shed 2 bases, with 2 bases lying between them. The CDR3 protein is CASSDTYEQYF. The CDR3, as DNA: TGTGCCAGCAGTGATACCTACGAGCAGTACTTC.

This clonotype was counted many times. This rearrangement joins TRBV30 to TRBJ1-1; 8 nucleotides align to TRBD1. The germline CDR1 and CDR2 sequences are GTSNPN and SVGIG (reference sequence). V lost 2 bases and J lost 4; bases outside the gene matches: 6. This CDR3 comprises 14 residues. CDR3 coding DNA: TGTGCCTGGAGTACCCAGGGGGCGGTCACTGAAGCTTTCTTT. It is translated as CAWSTQGAVTEAFF.

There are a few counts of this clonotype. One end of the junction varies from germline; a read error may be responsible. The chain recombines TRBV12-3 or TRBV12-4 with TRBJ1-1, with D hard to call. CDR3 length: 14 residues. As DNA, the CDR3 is TGTGCCAGCAGCAGCCCGGTGACGAACACTGAAGCTTCCTTT. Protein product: CASSSPVTNTEASF.

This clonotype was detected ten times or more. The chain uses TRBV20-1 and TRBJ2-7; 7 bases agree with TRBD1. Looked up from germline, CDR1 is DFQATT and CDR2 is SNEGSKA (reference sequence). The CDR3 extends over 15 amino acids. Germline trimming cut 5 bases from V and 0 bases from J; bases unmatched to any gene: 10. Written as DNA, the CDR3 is TGCAGTGCTCAAAGGACAGGACCGATCTCCTACGAGCAGTACTTC. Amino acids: CSAQRTGPISYEQYF.

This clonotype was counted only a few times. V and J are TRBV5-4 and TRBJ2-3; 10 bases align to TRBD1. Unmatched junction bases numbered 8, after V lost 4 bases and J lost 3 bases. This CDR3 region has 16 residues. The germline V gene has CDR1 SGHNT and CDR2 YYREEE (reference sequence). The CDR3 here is CASSVRRTGGTDTQYF. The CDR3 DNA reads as TGTGCCAGCAGCGTTCGCCGGACAGGGGGGACAGATACGCAGTATTTT.

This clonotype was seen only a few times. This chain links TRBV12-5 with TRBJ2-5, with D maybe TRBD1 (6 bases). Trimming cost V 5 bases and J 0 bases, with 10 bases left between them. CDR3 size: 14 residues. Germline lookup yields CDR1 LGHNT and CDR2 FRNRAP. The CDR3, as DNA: TGTGCTAGTGGTCAAGGGACATACCAAGAGACCCAGTACTTC. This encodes CASGQGTYQETQYF.

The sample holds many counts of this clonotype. CDR3 DNA sequence: TGCAGTGCTAGAGATGATAGCGGCCACCCCTACAATGAGCAGTTCTTC. This gives the protein CSARDDSGHPYNEQFF. The chain couples TRBV20-1 to TRBJ2-1; tentatively, D is TRBD2 (6 bases). V was pared by 0 bases and J by 2 bases, with 14 bases between. The germline V gene has CDR1 DFQATT and CDR2 SNEGSKA (reference sequence). The CDR3 covers 16 residues.

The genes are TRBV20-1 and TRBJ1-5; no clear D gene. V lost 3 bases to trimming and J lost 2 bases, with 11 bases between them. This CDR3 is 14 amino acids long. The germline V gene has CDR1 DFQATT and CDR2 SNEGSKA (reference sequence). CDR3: CSASAPRGNQPQHF. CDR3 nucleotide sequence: TGCAGTGCTAGTGCTCCAAGGGGCAATCAGCCCCAGCATTTT.

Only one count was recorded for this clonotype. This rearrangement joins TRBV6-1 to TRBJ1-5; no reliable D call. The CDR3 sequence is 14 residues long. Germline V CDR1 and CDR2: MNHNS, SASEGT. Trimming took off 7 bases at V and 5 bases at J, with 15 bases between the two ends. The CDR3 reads CASNSRFTDQPQHF. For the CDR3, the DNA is TGTGCCAGCAACTCCAGGTTCACCGATCAGCCCCAGCATTTT.

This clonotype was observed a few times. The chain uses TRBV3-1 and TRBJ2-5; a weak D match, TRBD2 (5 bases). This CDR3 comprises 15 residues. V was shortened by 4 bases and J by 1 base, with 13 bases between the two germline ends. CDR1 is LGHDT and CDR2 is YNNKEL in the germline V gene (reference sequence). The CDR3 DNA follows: TGTGCCAGCAGCCCCTCCTTGAGGGTCCAAGAGACCCAGTACTTC. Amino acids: CASSPSLRVQETQYF.

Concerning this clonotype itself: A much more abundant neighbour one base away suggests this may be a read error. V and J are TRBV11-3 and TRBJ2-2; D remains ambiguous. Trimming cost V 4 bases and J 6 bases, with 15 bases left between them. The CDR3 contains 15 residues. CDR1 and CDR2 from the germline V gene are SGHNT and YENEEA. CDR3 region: CASSSPLGLSGELFF. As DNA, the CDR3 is TGTGCCAGCAGCTCACCTTTAGGGCTATCCGGGGAGCTGTTTTTT. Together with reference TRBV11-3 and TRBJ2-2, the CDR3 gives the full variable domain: EAGVVQSPRYKIIEKKQPVAFWCNPISGHNTLYWYLQNLGQGPELLIRYENEEAVDDSQLPKDRFSAERLKGVDSTLKIQPAELGDSAVYLCASSSPLGLSGELFFGEGSRLTVL.

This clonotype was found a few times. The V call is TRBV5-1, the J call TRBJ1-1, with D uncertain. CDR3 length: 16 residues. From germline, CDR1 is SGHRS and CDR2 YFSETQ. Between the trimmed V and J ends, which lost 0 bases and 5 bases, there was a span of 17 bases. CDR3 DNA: TGCGCCAGCAGCTTGGAAGGCGCATTCATGGGGACTGAAGCTTTCTTT. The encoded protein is CASSLEGAFMGTEAFF.

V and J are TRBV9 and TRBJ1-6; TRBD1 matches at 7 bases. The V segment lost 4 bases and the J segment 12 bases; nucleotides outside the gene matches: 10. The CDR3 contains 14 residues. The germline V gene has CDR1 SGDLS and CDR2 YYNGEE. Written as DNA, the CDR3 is TGTGCCAGCAGCCCAGGGACAGAGGGAGGACCCCTCCACTTT. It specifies CASSPGTEGGPLHF.